These T cell receptor beta chains were read from a single sample in a study of cytomegalovirus exposure and HLA in healthy donors. The assay was immunoSEQ multiplex PCR, and TCRdb's table has in-frame clones only and misses some. The sample includes about 150,000 clones, around three quarters of them seen just once. The sequenced material came from PBMCs. The receptors shown here come from a middle-aged woman in good health and CMV-seronegative. Each CDR3 is given without its conserved first and last residue.

cdr3_length	v_call	j_call	cdr3_aa
12	TRBV2	TRBJ1-5	ASTQAYSNQPQH
11	TRBV6-5	TRBJ1-4	ASSYRGQEKLF
11	TRBV7-2	TRBJ2-3	ASSYVETDTQY
14	TRBV5-1	TRBJ1-3	ASSLETGAEGNTIY
13	TRBV4-1	TRBJ2-7	ASSLGTGGIYEQY
13	TRBV27	TRBJ2-2	ASSSGQGVSGELF
15	TRBV7-9	TRBJ2-1	SSSFSLGAISYNEQF
12	TRBV18	TRBJ1-3	ASSPNGYGNTIY
14	TRBV5-1	TRBJ2-3	ASSDPGLAVGDTQY
10	TRBV7-9	TRBJ1-2	ASNRDSGVGT
14	TRBV10-3	TRBJ2-7	AISGGLAGVSYEQY
13	TRBV2	TRBJ1-1	ASRLDRGLNTEAF
12	TRBV5-1	TRBJ2-7	ASSLLGRVHEQY
11	TRBV30	TRBJ1-2	AWSVYRLYGYT
10	TRBV7-2	TRBJ2-3	ASSAYLDTQY
10	TRBV2	TRBJ1-2	ASSEGEYGYT
15	TRBV5-1	TRBJ2-3	ASSRLAGMASTDTQY
13	TRBV15	TRBJ1-5	ATSRDKGLNQPQH
14	TRBV27	TRBJ2-1	ASSPPLGTFYNEQF
15	TRBV28	TRBJ1-2	ASSPGGTEQQLYGYT
9	TRBV27	TRBJ2-3	ASTGGDTQY
14	TRBV28	TRBJ1-5	ASSFLRQGGNQPQH
11	TRBV28	.	ASSLGGFYEQY
15	TRBV5-6	TRBJ2-7	ASSQSVGTAPSYEQY
11	TRBV6-5	TRBJ1-2	ASSYSGSSGYT
13	TRBV7-8	TRBJ1-2	ASSLSGGRVDGYT
12	TRBV2	TRBJ1-1	ASRSLGQDTEAF
14	TRBV12-1	TRBJ2-7	ASSPGLAGGPCEQY
11	TRBV5-6	TRBJ1-2	ASSLYRGYGYT
12	TRBV28	TRBJ1-2	ASSGPLANYGYT
11	TRBV6-4	TRBJ1-1	ASSEGSYTEAF
11	TRBV7-8	TRBJ2-2	ASSPWEAGELF
13	TRBV19	TRBJ2-1	ASRRLAGEVDEQF
10	TRBV28	TRBJ1-2	ASNFQGYGYT
15	TRBV30	TRBJ2-5	AWRPADAGAVGETQY
13	TRBV25-1	TRBJ1-1	ASSEPGGADTEAF
12	TRBV7-9	TRBJ1-2	ASSFTRGRGGYT
13	TRBV6-1	TRBJ1-5	ASSDHRNSNQPQH
10	TRBV30	TRBJ2-5	AGRLLVETQY
13	TRBV27	TRBJ2-3	ASSPTPGGFGTQY
14	TRBV6-5	TRBJ1-5	ASSSLSQGNNQPQH